A single sample is the source of the 20 T cell receptor beta chains below, sequenced in a study of cytomegalovirus exposure and HLA in healthy donors. Researchers ran the PCR with 60 Vbeta and 13 Jbeta primers. Sequencing was performed with immunoSEQ multiplex PCR; in TCRdb, only in-frame clones are kept and a portion is missing. In the table there are around 81,000 clones, about two thirds of which are singletons. Source material: PBMCs. Receptor source: a man in his thirties or forties in good health and CMV-seropositive.

The V call is TRBV2, the J call TRBJ2-1, with D maybe TRBD1 (5 bases). Trimming removed 5 bases at V and 10 bases at J, with 21 bases between. The CDR3 has 15 amino acids. The germline CDR1 and CDR2 sequences are SNHLY and FYNNEI. In DNA, the CDR3 is TGTGCCAGCAGTCGACCCGACGGCGACAGATACGAGCAGTTCTTC. Translated: CASSRPDGDRYEQFF.

The rearrangement uses TRBV19 and TRBJ2-2; 8 bases match TRBD2. Germline V CDR1 and CDR2: LNHDA, SQIVND (reference sequence). The ends lost 7 bases at V and 3 bases at J; junction bases unmatched: 7. CDR3 length: 15 residues. The chain's CDR3 is CASISGGPDTGELFF. In DNA, the CDR3 is TGTGCCAGTATCTCGGGGGGGCCCGACACCGGGGAGCTGTTTTTT.

The gene calls are TRBV2 and TRBJ2-2; D remains ambiguous. V was cut by 7 bases and J by 5 bases, with 5 bases left in between. This CDR3 spans 11 amino acids. The germline CDR1 and CDR2 sequences are SNHLY and FYNNEI. This chain's CDR3 is CASILTGELFF. The CDR3 DNA sequence: TGTGCCAGCATCTTAACCGGGGAGCTGTTTTTT.

The genes are TRBV7-9 and TRBJ1-1; D uncertain. The CDR3 runs 14 residues. The germline V gene encodes CDR1 SEHNR and CDR2 FQNEAQ (reference sequence). Deletions cut 5 bases from V and 9 bases from J, with 19 bases between. The CDR3 region has the DNA TGTGCCAGCAGCCGTACTCGGGATACAAGACAAGCTTTCTTT. This gives the protein CASSRTRDTRQAFF.

The rearrangement uses TRBV28 and TRBJ1-5, with 7 positions matching TRBD1. Trimming cost V 6 bases and J 7 bases; bases outside gene matches: 6. The V gene's germline CDR1 is MDHEN and CDR2 SYDVKM. The CDR3 runs 13 residues. The CDR3 reads CASRRGTVQPQHF. In DNA form, the CDR3 reads TGTGCCAGCAGAAGAGGGACAGTCCAGCCCCAGCATTTT.

The V and J genes are TRBV10-2 and TRBJ2-7; tentatively, D is TRBD2 (6 bases). The V gene's germline CDR1 is WSHSY and CDR2 SAAADI. The V and J ends lost 4 bases and 2 bases respectively, with 9 bases between them. The CDR3 has 13 amino acids. The CDR3 DNA follows: TGCGCCAGCAGTGTTCCGGGGGCCTACGAGCAGTACTTC. Translated: CASSVPGAYEQYF.

This clone was observed a single time. The V call is TRBV6-1, the J call TRBJ2-7; D possibly corresponds to TRBD1 (5 bases). CDR3 size: 14 residues. V was shortened by 8 bases and J by 3 bases, with 17 bases between the two germline ends. Germline loops: CDR1 MNHNS, CDR2 SASEGT. CDR3 in amino acids: CASLRRGRVYEQYF. The CDR3 nucleotides read TGTGCCAGCCTGCGTCGTGGCAGGGTCTACGAGCAGTACTTC.

This chain joins TRBV4-2 and TRBJ2-3; TRBD2 agrees at 10 bases. The CDR3 has 16 residues. Germline V CDR1 and CDR2: LGHNA, YNFKEQ. V lost 0 bases, J lost 9 bases, and 9 bases stayed unmatched. The DNA of the CDR3 is TGTGCCAGCAGCCAAGAGGCCCCTAGCGGGGGTGAAACGCAGTATTTT. As protein: CASSQEAPSGGETQYF.

This chain joins TRBV5-4 and TRBJ2-7; 8 bases fit TRBD1. Germline V lookup: CDR1 SGHNT, CDR2 YYREEE (reference sequence). CDR3 length: 15 residues. After removal of 0 bases from V and 0 bases from J, the junction contained 2 bases not matched to a gene. For the CDR3, the DNA is TGTGCCAGCAGCTTGGGACAGGGGAACTCCTACGAGCAGTACTTC. It translates to CASSLGQGNSYEQYF.

The V gene is TRBV19, the J gene TRBJ1-1; TRBD1 might be the D (5 bases). The CDR3 covers 14 residues. Germline V CDR1 and CDR2: LNHDA, SQIVND (reference sequence). V dropped 2 bases and J dropped 0 bases, with 7 bases sitting between them. In nucleotides, the CDR3 is TGTGCCAGTAGTATACAGGGATTGAACACTGAAGCTTTCTTT. Protein sequence: CASSIQGLNTEAFF.

This clone has only a few counts. The J gene is TRBJ2-1, the V gene TRBV6-1, with D possibly TRBD1 on 6 matching bases. The germline V gene has CDR1 MNHNS and CDR2 SASEGT. The length of the CDR3 is 14 residues. V was shortened by 5 bases and J by 6 bases, with 14 bases between the two germline ends. CDR3 loop: CASSFGGDRNEQFF. CDR3 sequence (DNA): TGTGCCAGCAGTTTTGGGGGCGATCGCAATGAGCAGTTCTTC.

The chain recombines TRBV30 with TRBJ2-4; TRBD1 aligns across 10 bases. V was pared by 5 bases and J by 6 bases, with 1 base of the junction left unmatched. The V gene's germline CDR1 is GTSNPN and CDR2 SVGIG (reference sequence). The CDR3 is made up of 12 amino acids. CDR3 in amino acids: CAWGQGGNIQYF. The CDR3 DNA reads as TGTGCCTGGGGACAGGGGGGAAACATTCAGTACTTC. Supplemented by reference TRBV30 and TRBJ2-4, the full variable domain reads SQTIHQWPATLVQPVGSPLSLECTVEGTSNPNLYWYRQAAGRGLQLLFYSVGIGQISSEVPQNLSASRPQDRQFILSSKKLLLSDSGFYLCAWGQGGNIQYFGAGTRLSVL.

This chain links TRBV6-4 with TRBJ1-5; 7 bases are a match to TRBD1. Germline V gives CDR1 MRHNA, CDR2 SNTAGT. The V and J ends lost 9 bases and 6 bases, in that order; junction bases with no gene match: 11. The CDR3 extends over 14 amino acids. The CDR3 bases are TGTGCCAGGAGGGGGTGGCAGGGGGGTCAGCCCCAGCATTTT. As protein: CARRGWQGGQPQHF.

The chain recombines TRBV5-5 with TRBJ1-5; 7 nucleotides line up with TRBD1. Per germline, CDR1 SGHKS and CDR2 YYEKEE (reference sequence). V lost 3 bases, J lost 6 bases, and 6 bases stayed unmatched. This CDR3 has 14 amino acids. DNA for the CDR3: TGTGCCAGCAGCTCTTCGACAGGGCTTCAGCCCCAGCATTTT. Translated, it gives CASSSSTGLQPQHF.

The chain recombines TRBV9 with TRBJ2-5; 11 positions match TRBD2. The CDR3 has 16 residues. Germline assignment: CDR1 SGDLS and CDR2 YYNGEE. The junction had 8 bases not matched to a gene; V was cut back by 2 bases and J by 5 bases. The DNA of the CDR3 is TGTGCCAGCAGCGTCGGGACTAGCGGCCTCGGGGAGACCCAGTACTTC. Translating gives CASSVGTSGLGETQYF.

This clone was detected a few times. The rearrangement links TRBV5-6 to TRBJ1-5, with a possible D match to TRBD1 (5 bases). V gave up 1 base and J gave up 3 bases, with 8 bases separating them. Germline assignment: CDR1 SGHDT and CDR2 YYEEEE. The CDR3 length is 14 residues. The CDR3 DNA reads TGTGCCAGCAGCTTGACGACAGCCAATCAGCCCCAGCATTTT. Protein product: CASSLTTANQPQHF.

This chain links TRBV19 with TRBJ2-1; 7 bases align to TRBD2. Germline CDR1 is LNHDA and CDR2 is SQIVND (reference sequence). This CDR3 is built from 15 residues. V lost 3 bases to trimming and J lost 2 bases; unmatched junction nucleotides: 4. The DNA of the CDR3 is TGTGCCAGTAGTATCAACGGGAGGACCTACAATGAGCAGTTCTTC. Protein: CASSINGRTYNEQFF.

This clone was observed a handful of times. V usage is TRBV28 and J usage is TRBJ2-7; 9 positions agree with TRBD1. V was clipped by 6 bases and J by 3 bases; unmatched bases: 9. This CDR3 comprises 15 residues. In germline, CDR1 is MDHEN, CDR2 SYDVKM. The CDR3: CASRRIRGQGYEQYF. The DNA for the CDR3 is TGTGCCAGCAGAAGAATCCGGGGACAGGGCTACGAGCAGTACTTC.

This sequence joins TRBV2 and TRBJ2-3, with D perhaps matching TRBD2 (5 bases). The CDR3 sequence is 16 residues long. With 7 bases removed from V and 1 base from J, the gap between germline ends came to 18 bases. Germline-derived CDR1 and CDR2 are SNHLY and FYNNEI. The chain's CDR3 is CASILGRGLGTDTQYF. CDR3 DNA: TGTGCCAGCATCCTGGGAAGAGGGTTGGGCACAGATACGCAGTATTTT.

The J gene is TRBJ2-7, the V gene TRBV6-5; D perhaps matches TRBD1 (6 bases). CDR1 is MNHEY and CDR2 is SVGAGI in the germline V gene. The CDR3 extends over 13 amino acids. Deletions cut 6 bases from V and 1 base from J, with 10 bases between. Here the CDR3 DNA reads TGTGCCAGCAGATCGACAGGATCCTACGAGCAGTACTTC. Protein product: CASRSTGSYEQYF.